This TCR beta chain was found in a study of control samples from healthy donors and cancer patients. V lost 8 bases to trimming and J lost 7 bases, with 14 bases between them. The CDR3 contains 11 residues. CDR1 is DFQATT, CDR2 SNEGSKA, per germline (reference sequence). The method was immunoSEQ multiplex PCR; TCRdb's version includes in-frame clones alone and lacks a portion of them. Of under 300,000 clones detected, about 80% appear once; the ten largest clones hold 10% to 15%. The sequence was collected from a woman aged 55-69 years with lung cancer. The gene calls are TRBV20-1 and TRBJ2-5; the D is unclear. Sequencing used PBMCs. The CDR3 spells CSRTHLGTQYF. The CDR3 nucleotides are TGCAGTAGAACCCATCTGGGGACCCAGTACTTC.